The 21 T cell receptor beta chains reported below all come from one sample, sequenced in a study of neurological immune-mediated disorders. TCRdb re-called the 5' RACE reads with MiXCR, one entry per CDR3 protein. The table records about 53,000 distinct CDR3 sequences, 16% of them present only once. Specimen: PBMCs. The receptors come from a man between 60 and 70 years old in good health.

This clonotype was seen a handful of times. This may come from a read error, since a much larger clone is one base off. The CDR3 DNA sequence: TGTGCCAGCAGCTTAGGGACAGGGTCCTACGACCAGTACTTC. It yields the protein CASSLGTGSYDQYF. V usage is TRBV7-2 and J usage is TRBJ2-7; 8 nucleotides agree with TRBD1. The length of the CDR3 is 14 residues. CDR1 is SGHTA, CDR2 FQGNSA, per germline. The complete variable domain, with remaining parts taken from reference TRBV7-2 and TRBJ2-7, reads GAGVSQSPSNKVTEKGKDVELRCDPISGHTALYWYRQSLGQGLEFLIYFQGNSAPDKSGLPSDRFSAERTGGSVSTLTIQRTQQEDSAVYLCASSLGTGSYDQYFGPGTRLTVT.

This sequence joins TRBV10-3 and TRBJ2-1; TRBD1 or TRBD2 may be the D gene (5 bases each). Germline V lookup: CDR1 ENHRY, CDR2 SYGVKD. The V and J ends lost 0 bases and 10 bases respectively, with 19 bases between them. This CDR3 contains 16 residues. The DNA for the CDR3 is TGTGCCATCAGTGAGTCCGAGGGACCCAGCCAGAGCGAGCAGTTCTTC. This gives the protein CAISESEGPSQSEQFF.

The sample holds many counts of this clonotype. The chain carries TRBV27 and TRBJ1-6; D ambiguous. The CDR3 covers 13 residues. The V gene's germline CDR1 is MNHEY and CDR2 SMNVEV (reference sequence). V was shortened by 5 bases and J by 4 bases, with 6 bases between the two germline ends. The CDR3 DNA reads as TGTGCCAGCAGTCGAACTTATAATTCACCCCTCCACTTT. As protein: CASSRTYNSPLHF.

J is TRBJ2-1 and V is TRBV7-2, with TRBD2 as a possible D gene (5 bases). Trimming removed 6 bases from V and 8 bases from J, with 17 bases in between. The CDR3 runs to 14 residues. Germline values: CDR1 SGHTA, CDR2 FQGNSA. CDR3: CASSLGVRRDEQFF. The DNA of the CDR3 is TGTGCCAGCAGTCTCGGGGTGAGAAGGGATGAGCAGTTCTTC.

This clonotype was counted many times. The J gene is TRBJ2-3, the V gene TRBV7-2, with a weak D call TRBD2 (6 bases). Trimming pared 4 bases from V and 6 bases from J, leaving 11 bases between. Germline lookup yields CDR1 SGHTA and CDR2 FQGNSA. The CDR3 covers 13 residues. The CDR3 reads CASSSRGGDTQYF. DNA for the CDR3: TGTGCCAGCAGCTCGCGGGGAGGTGATACGCAGTATTTT.

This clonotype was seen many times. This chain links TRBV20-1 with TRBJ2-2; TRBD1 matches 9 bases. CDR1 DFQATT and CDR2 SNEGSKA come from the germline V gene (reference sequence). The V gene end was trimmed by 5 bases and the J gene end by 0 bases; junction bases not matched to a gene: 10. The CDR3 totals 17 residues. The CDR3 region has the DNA TGCAGTGCTTCCCGGGACAGGGACCCGTCGAACACCGGGGAGCTGTTTTTT. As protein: CSASRDRDPSNTGELFF.

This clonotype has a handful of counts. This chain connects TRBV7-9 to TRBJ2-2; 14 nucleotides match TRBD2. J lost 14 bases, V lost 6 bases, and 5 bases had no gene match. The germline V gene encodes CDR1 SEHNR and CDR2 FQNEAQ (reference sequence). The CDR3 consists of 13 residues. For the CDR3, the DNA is TGTGCCAGCAGTGGGACTAGCGGGGGCCCTCTGTTTTTT. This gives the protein CASSGTSGGPLFF.

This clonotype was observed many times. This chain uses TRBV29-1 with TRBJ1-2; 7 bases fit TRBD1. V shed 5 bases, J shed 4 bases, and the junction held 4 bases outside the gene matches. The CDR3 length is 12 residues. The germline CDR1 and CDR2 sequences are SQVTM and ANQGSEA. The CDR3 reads CSVKTGAYGYTF. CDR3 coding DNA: TGCAGCGTTAAAACAGGGGCCTATGGCTACACCTTC.

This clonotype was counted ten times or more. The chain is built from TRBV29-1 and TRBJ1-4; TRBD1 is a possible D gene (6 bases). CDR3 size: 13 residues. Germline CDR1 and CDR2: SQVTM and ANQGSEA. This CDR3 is CSARGGQGEKLFF. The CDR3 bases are TGCAGTGCAAGGGGGGGGCAGGGTGAAAAACTGTTTTTT.

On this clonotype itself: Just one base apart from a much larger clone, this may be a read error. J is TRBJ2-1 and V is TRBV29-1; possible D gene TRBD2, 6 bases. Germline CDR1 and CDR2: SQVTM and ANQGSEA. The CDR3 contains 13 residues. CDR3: CSIDVGGHNEQFF. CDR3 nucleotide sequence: TGCAGCATTGACGTGGGGGGACACAATGAGCAGTTCTTC.

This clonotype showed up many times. The CDR3: CASTTDTQETQYF. The CDR3 DNA sequence: TGTGCCAGCACGACGGATACCCAAGAGACCCAGTACTTC. The chain couples TRBV7-9 to TRBJ2-5; no firm D call. The germline V and J ends were trimmed by 7 bases and 1 base, with 10 bases remaining between them. The CDR3 has 13 amino acids. Germline CDR1 reads SEHNR; CDR2 reads FQNEAQ (reference sequence). The full variable domain, in which reference TRBV7-9 and TRBJ2-5 provide the parts outside the CDR3, is DTGVSQNPRHKITKRGQNVTFRCDPISEHNRLYWYRQTLGQGPEFLTYFQNEAQLEKSRLLSDRFSAERPKGSFSTLEIQRTEQGDSAMYLCASTTDTQETQYFGPGTRLLVL.

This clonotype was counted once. CDR3 sequence: CASSETPAGDKQYF. CDR3 DNA sequence: TGTGCCAGCAGCGAAACACCCGCAGGGGATAAGCAGTACTTC. This chain uses TRBV7-9 with TRBJ2-7, with D perhaps TRBD1 (6 bases). Germline assignment: CDR1 SEHNR and CDR2 FQNEAQ (reference sequence). Trimming shortened V by 5 bases and J by 8 bases, and 19 bases separated the two germline ends. The CDR3 totals 14 residues.

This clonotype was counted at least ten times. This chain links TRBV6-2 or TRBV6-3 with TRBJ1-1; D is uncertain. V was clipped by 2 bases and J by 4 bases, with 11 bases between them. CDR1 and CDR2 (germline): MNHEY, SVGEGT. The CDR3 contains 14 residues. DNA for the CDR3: TGTGCCAGCAGTTACAAAATAGTCGTCACTGAAGCTTTCTTT. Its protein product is CASSYKIVVTEAFF.

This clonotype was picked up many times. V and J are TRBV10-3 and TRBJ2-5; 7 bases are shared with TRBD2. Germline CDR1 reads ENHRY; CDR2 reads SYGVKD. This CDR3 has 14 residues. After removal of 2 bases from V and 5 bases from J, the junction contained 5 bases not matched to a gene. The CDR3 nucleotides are TGTGCCATCAGTGAGCACCCGCGGGGGGAGACCCAGTACTTC. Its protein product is CAISEHPRGETQYF.

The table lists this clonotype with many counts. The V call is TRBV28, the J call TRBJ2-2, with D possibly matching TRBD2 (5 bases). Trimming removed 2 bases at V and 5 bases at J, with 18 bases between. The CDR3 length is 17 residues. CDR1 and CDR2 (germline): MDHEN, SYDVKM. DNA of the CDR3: TGTGCCAGCAGTTTAGTTGCCGGCCCCGGAGGAACCGGGGAGCTGTTTTTT. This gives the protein CASSLVAGPGGTGELFF. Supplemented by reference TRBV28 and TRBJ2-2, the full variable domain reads DVKVTQSSRYLVKRTGEKVFLECVQDMDHENMFWYRQDPGLGLRLIYFSYDVKMKEKGDIPEGYSVSREKKERFSLILESASTNQTSMYLCASSLVAGPGGTGELFFGEGSRLTVL.

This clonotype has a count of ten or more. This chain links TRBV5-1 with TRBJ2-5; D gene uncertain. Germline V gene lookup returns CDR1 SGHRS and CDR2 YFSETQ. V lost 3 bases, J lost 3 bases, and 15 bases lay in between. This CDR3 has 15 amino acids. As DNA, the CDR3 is TGCGCCAGCAGCTCTGGGCCAGCGTCAGAAGAGACCCAGTACTTC. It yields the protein CASSSGPASEETQYF. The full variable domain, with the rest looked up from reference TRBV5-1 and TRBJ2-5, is KAGVTQTPRYLIKTRGQQVTLSCSPISGHRSVSWYQQTPGQGLQFLFEYFSETQRNKGNFPGRFSGRQFSNSRSEMNVSTLELGDSALYLCASSSGPASEETQYFGPGTRLLVL.

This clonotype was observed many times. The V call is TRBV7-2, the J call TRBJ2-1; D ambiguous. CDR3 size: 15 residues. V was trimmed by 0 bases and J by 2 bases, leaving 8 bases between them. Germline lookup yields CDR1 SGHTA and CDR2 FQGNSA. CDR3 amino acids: CASSLAAGPYNEQFF. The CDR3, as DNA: TGTGCCAGCAGCTTAGCCGCTGGGCCCTACAATGAGCAGTTCTTC. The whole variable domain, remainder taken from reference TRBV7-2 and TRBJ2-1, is GAGVSQSPSNKVTEKGKDVELRCDPISGHTALYWYRQSLGQGLEFLIYFQGNSAPDKSGLPSDRFSAERTGGSVSTLTIQRTQQEDSAVYLCASSLAAGPYNEQFFGPGTRLTVL.

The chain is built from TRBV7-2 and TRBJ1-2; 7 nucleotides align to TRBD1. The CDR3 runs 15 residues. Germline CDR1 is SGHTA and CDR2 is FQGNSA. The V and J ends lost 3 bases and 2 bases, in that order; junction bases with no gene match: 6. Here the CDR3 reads CASSLGRQGNYGYTF. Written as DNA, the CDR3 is TGTGCCAGCAGCTTGGGACGACAGGGCAACTATGGCTACACCTTC.

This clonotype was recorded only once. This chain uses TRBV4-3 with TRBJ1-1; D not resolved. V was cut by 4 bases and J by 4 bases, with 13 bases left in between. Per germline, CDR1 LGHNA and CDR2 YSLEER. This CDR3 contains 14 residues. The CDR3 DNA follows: TGCGCCAGCAGCCGAGGACTGGGGAGCACTGAAGCTTTCTTT. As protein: CASSRGLGSTEAFF.

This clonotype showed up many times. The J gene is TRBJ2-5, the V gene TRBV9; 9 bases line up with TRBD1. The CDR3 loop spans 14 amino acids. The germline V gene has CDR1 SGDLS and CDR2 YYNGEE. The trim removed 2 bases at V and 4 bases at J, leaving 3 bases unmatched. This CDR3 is CASSVGTGRETQYF. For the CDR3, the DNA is TGTGCCAGCAGCGTGGGGACAGGGAGAGAGACCCAGTACTTC.

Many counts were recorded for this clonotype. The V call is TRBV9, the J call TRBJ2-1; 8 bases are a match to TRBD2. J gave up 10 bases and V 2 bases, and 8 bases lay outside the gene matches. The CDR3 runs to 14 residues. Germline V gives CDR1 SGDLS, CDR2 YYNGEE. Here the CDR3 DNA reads TGTGCCAGCAGCGTCGGCGGGAGGCCCGGGGAGCAGTTCTTC. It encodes CASSVGGRPGEQFF.